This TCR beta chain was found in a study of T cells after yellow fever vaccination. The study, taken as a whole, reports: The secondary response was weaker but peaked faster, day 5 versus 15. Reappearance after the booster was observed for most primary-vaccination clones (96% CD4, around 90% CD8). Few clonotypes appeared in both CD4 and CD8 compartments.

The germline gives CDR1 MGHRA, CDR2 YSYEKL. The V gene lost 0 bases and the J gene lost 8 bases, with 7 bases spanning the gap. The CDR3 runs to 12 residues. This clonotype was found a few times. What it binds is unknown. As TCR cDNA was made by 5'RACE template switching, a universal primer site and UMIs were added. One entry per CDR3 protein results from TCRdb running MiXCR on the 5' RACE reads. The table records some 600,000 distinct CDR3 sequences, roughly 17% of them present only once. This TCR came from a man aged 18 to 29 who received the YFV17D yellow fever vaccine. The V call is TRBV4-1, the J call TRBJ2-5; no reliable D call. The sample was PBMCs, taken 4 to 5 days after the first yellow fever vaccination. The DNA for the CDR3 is TGCGCCAGCAGCCAAGACGCGCACACCCAGTACTTC. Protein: CASSQDAHTQYF.